A single TCR beta chain is shown here with its context. This clone was picked up a small number of times. The antigen it binds to is not known. No much larger clone exists at a distance of one base, and base qualities are not known. TCR beta CDR3 regions were sequenced from DNA using the immunoSEQ Assay. As for how the authors treated the data: To compute T cell density, TCR beta template counts were normalized to usable DNA, which was estimated by amplifying housekeeping genes. Richness was estimated with the preseqR package, extrapolating to 400,000 templates for PBMC samples and 120,000 templates for tissue samples. Clonality was calculated as one minus Pielou's evenness. To identify tissue-enriched TCRs, differential abundance testing was run on productive amino-acid clonotypes with a minimum total count of 5 and an alpha of 0.1. The Jaccard Index and the Morisita Overlap Index were used to measure repertoire overlap between compartments. GLIPH grouped TCR beta CDR3s together with public tetramer-defined viral CDR3s, and a viral motif had to include at least three viral sequences and also show V-gene enrichment. TCRdb's version of the immuneACCESS table is confined to in-frame rearrangements and falls short of the full clone set. An unresolved V gene accounts for under half of the shortfall where checked; the remainder is of unknown origin. V, J and clone size were drawn from that table, and D and trimming were deduced from the DNA. In all, the sample holds under 6,000 clones, and approximately 30% of those were seen once. The leading ten clones occupy about 4.3% of the sample.

These data originate in a study of T cells in localized non-small cell lung cancer (dated by TCRdb to about 2020). Some background on the complete study: Comparing tumors with uninvolved tumor-adjacent lungs, the study looked at the T cell repertoires of 200 to 250 patients with early-stage NSCLC. The cohort consisted of around 250 treatment-naive NSCLC patients whose localized lung tumors had been resected. NSCLC patients had a mean age of approximately 70 years, and fewer than 150 were male and about a hundred female.

Reading the germline V gene gives CDR1 MGHDK and CDR2 SYGVNS. From the cysteine up to the phenylalanine, the CDR3 has a length of 15 residues. The DNA shown is the 45-base CDR3, in frame from base 1. The germline ends are 9 bases apart after V is trimmed by 0 bases and J by 1 base. At diagnosis, peripheral blood, uninvolved tumor-adjacent lung and tumor were collected and stored as a combination of fresh-frozen and FFPE material. Study-wide findings and limitations: Uninvolved tumor-adjacent lung showed the highest T cell clonality, higher than tumor, which suggests more focused antigenic responses in the uninvolved tumor-adjacent lung. Because multi-region sequencing of the tumors was not done, intratumor heterogeneity could not be ruled out. Because the study design was exploratory, TCR variables were selected using unadjusted p-values without false-discovery rate correction. Longer overall survival was associated with higher T cell density in blood, whereas shorter survival was associated with higher clonality in adjacent lung. Of the top 100 tumor clones, a median of roughly 53 were detected in paired uninvolved adjacent lung; about 28 were also among that lung's top 100.

The chain uses TRBV25-1 and TRBJ1-2; D gene: possibly TRBD1, on 5 matching bases. This TCR was sampled from a man aged 40 to 69 with stage III squamous cell lung carcinoma. Source: lung tumor tissue, taken before any cancer treatment. The bases are TGTGCCAGCAGTGAATACGGGACGGATAACTATGGCTACACCTTC. This encodes CASSEYGTDNYGYTF.